These T cell receptor beta chains were read from a single sample in a study of cytomegalovirus exposure and HLA in healthy donors. Profiling relied on immunoSEQ multiplex PCR, and the TCRdb table lists in-frame clones only, not all of them. The sample table includes 30,000 to 35,000 clones. The sequencing sample was made of PBMCs. These receptors came from a woman aged 40-49 years in good health and CMV-seropositive. Each CDR3 is given with its conserved first and last residue. D genes are given only for firm matches.

j_call v_call d_call cdr3_length cdr3_nt cdr3_aa
TRBJ1-1 TRBV9 TRBD1 18 TGTGCCAGCAGCGGACCCGGACAGGAAGTAGGGATGAACACTGAAGCTTTCTTT CASSGPGQEVGMNTEAFF
TRBJ2-7 TRBV19 - 17 TGTGCCAGTAGTATAAAAGGGGGCCGGACTACCTACTACGAGCAGTACTTC CASSIKGGRTTYYEQYF
TRBJ2-1 TRBV2 - 12 TGTGCCAGCACCCTACAGGGCGGTGAGCAGTTCTTC CASTLQGGEQFF
TRBJ1-1 TRBV6-6 - 13 TGTGCCAGCAGTTACCCTACAGAGCCTGAAGCTTTCTTT CASSYPTEPEAFF
TRBJ1-1 TRBV19 - 15 TGTGCCAGTGGTCAGACAGGTTGGGGCGACACTGAAGCTTTCTTT CASGQTGWGDTEAFF
TRBJ2-2 TRBV5-8 TRBD1 16 TGTGCCACCCCGGGACAGAAGGTTGCGAACACCGGGGAGCTGTTTTTT CATPGQKVANTGELFF
TRBJ1-3 TRBV5-1 - 16 TGCGCCAGCAGCTTGTCGGTAGGGGGAGCCGGAAACACCATATATTTT CASSLSVGGAGNTIYF
TRBJ1-1 TRBV19 - 11 TGTGCCAGCAACAGCTACACTGAAGCTTTCTTT CASNSYTEAFF
TRBJ1-1 TRBV6-5 TRBD1 12 TGTGCCACCGGGACAGGGAACACTGAAGCTTTCTTT CATGTGNTEAFF
TRBJ2-7 TRBV7-9 TRBD2 14 TGTGCCAGCAGCTCCGGGACTAGCGCCCACGAGCAGTACTTC CASSSGTSAHEQYF
TRBJ2-1 TRBV5-6 TRBD2 15 TGTGCCAGCCAGGAAGCGGGAGGGACATACAATGAGCAGTTCTTC CASQEAGGTYNEQFF
TRBJ2-2 TRBV30 TRBD1 17 TGTGCCTGGAGAGGAGGTGGACAGGGGGCCCTCACCGGGGAGCTGTTTTTT CAWRGGGQGALTGELFF
TRBJ2-1 TRBV7-9 TRBD2 17 TGTGCCAGCAGCGTAGAGTTAGCGGGAGGGCCTATGGATGAGCAGTTCTTC CASSVELAGGPMDEQFF
TRBJ1-2 TRBV28 - 15 TGTGCCAGCAGTTTACGGGGGACTCCTAACTATGGCTACACCTTC CASSLRGTPNYGYTF
TRBJ1-4 TRBV18 TRBD1 18 TGTGCCAGCTCACCACCAAAGGGACAGGGGGTGATAAATGAAAAACTGTTTTTT CASSPPKGQGVINEKLFF
TRBJ1-2 TRBV18 - 18 TGTGCCAGCTCACCACCAGGGGTCGGGACACTAAAGGACTATGGCTACACCTTC CASSPPGVGTLKDYGYTF
TRBJ2-1 TRBV19 TRBD2 18 TGTGCCAGTAGTATCGAGGGAGGGCCTACGATGGGTTACAATGAGCAGTTCTTC CASSIEGGPTMGYNEQFF
TRBJ1-5 TRBV19 - 16 TGTGCCAGTAGTATAGATCCCGCAGGGGGCAATCAGCCCCAGCATTTT CASSIDPAGGNQPQHF
TRBJ2-7 TRBV28 - 15 TGTGCCAGCAGTTTCTTGGGAGAGGGGGCCTACGAGCAGTACTTC CASSFLGEGAYEQYF
TRBJ2-7 TRBV7-2 - 14 TGTGCCAGCAGCGTCAGTAGCGGAAACTACGAGCAGTACTTC CASSVSSGNYEQYF
TRBJ2-5 TRBV15 - 14 TGTGCCACCAGCAGAGATGCAGGGTGGGAGACCCAGTACTTC CATSRDAGWETQYF
TRBJ2-1 TRBV28 TRBD1 15 TGTGCCAGCAGTTTTCAGGGGGCGTCCGACAATGAGCAGTTCTTC CASSFQGASDNEQFF
TRBJ2-7 TRBV7-9 TRBD1 15 TGTGCCAGCAGCTTACAGTCAGGGGGCTCCTACGAGCAGTACTTC CASSLQSGGSYEQYF
TRBJ2-7 TRBV5-1 - 15 TGCGCCAGCAGCTCCACCCCCACAGGGTCCTACGAGCAGTACTTC CASSSTPTGSYEQYF
TRBJ2-7 TRBV4-1 TRBD2 16 TGCGCCAGCAGCTTTGTAGCGGGCGTCGTTACCTACGAGCAGTACTTC CASSFVAGVVTYEQYF
TRBJ1-3 TRBV5-6 - 14 TGTGCCAGCAGCCCATTGGGACTCGGAAACACCATATATTTT CASSPLGLGNTIYF
TRBJ2-1 TRBV30 TRBD2 17 TGTGCCAGGGGGCCGGGAAGCGGGAGGGGCTCCTACAATGAGCAGTTCTTC CARGPGSGRGSYNEQFF
TRBJ1-4 TRBV5-4 - 13 TGTGCCAGCAGCTTGGACTGGAATGAAAAACTGTTTTTT CASSLDWNEKLFF
TRBJ2-7 TRBV6-1 - 13 TGTGCCAGCTCCAGACAGGTTACCTACGAGCAGTACTTC CASSRQVTYEQYF
TRBJ2-1 TRBV10-2 TRBD1 15 TGCGCCAGCAGTGGAAGTAGGACAGGGTTGGAGGAGCAGTTCTTC CASSGSRTGLEEQFF
TRBJ2-3 TRBV5-1 TRBD2 16 TGCGCCAGCAGCCTGAAGACTAGCGGATATACAGATACGCAGTATTTT CASSLKTSGYTDTQYF
TRBJ2-7 TRBV29-1 TRBD1 13 TGCAGCGTCGGACAGGGTCAACATTCCGAGCAGTACTTC CSVGQGQHSEQYF
TRBJ2-7 TRBV28 - 14 TGTGCCAGCAGTTTAGGGGTGTGGAGGGTCGAGCAGTACTTC CASSLGVWRVEQYF
TRBJ2-3 TRBV29-1 - 14 TGCAGCGTGGCCTCTAGCGCCAGGACAGATACGCAGTATTTT CSVASSARTDTQYF
TRBJ2-7 TRBV29-1 - 15 TGCAGCGTTGAAACACAGGGAGGGTGGGGAGACGAGCAGTACTTC CSVETQGGWGDEQYF
TRBJ2-3 TRBV18 TRBD2 18 TGTGCCAGCTCACCACCGAGGGGCAGCGGGAAGAACACAGATACGCAGTATTTT CASSPPRGSGKNTDTQYF
TRBJ2-1 TRBV6-5 - 15 TGTGCCAGCAGTTACGTAGCGGAATCTGCACGGGAGCAGTTCTTC CASSYVAESAREQFF
TRBJ2-5 TRBV29-1 TRBD1 14 TGCAGCGCTTTCAGACAGGGTGGGGGAGAGACCCAGTACTTC CSAFRQGGGETQYF
TRBJ2-7 TRBV18 - 13 TGTGCCAGCTCAGAATTACAGAGATACGAGCAGTACTTC CASSELQRYEQYF
TRBJ2-1 TRBV6-5 TRBD2 15 TGTGCCAGCAGTCTCCGACTAGCGGGAGGAAAGGAGCAGTTCTTC CASSLRLAGGKEQFF
TRBJ1-5 TRBV18 - 14 TGTGCCAGCTCACGCGGAGGGATGGATCAGCCCCAGCATTTT CASSRGGMDQPQHF
TRBJ2-7 TRBV27 - 14 TGTGCCAGCAGTTTCGGACAGCCGGGCTACGAGCAGTACTTC CASSFGQPGYEQYF
TRBJ1-2 TRBV28 - 14 TGTGCCAGCAGTTCAGGACAGTTGGGCAGGGGCTACACCTTC CASSSGQLGRGYTF
TRBJ1-3 TRBV5-4 - 15 TGTGCCAGCAGCAACGGACAGAGCGATGGAAACACCATATATTTT CASSNGQSDGNTIYF
TRBJ2-7 TRBV10-3 - 14 TGTGCCATCAGGGGGGGAGTTAGTTCCTACGAGCAGTACTTC CAIRGGVSSYEQYF
TRBJ1-3 TRBV6-1 TRBD1 17 TGTGCCAGCAGTGAAGTACAGGGGACTCTCTCTGGAAACACCATATATTTT CASSEVQGTLSGNTIYF
TRBJ2-1 TRBV6-5 TRBD1 12 TGTGCCAGCAGGCGTGGGACAGGCAAGCAGTTCTTC CASRRGTGKQFF
TRBJ2-3 TRBV28 TRBD2 14 TGTGCCAGCACCCTCCTAGCGGGAGGGGGGGCGCAGTATTTT CASTLLAGGGAQYF
TRBJ1-1 TRBV4-3 - 13 TGCGCCAGCAGCCAAGATTACAGCACTGAAGCTTTCTTT CASSQDYSTEAFF
TRBJ1-1 TRBV6-1 TRBD1 17 TGTGCCAGCAGTGCCTTGGGACGACAGGGAACTTGGAGTATCGCTTTCTTT CASSALGRQGTWSIAFF
TRBJ1-2 TRBV6-5 - 14 TGTGCCAGCAGTCGGACACCCACTAACTATGGCTACACCTTC CASSRTPTNYGYTF
TRBJ2-7 TRBV28 TRBD1 14 TGTGCCAGCAGTTACAGGGGGCCAAGCTACGAGCAGTACTTC CASSYRGPSYEQYF
TRBJ2-6 TRBV28 - 15 TGTGCCAGCACGGCGGGGGCCTCTGGGGCCAACGTCCTGACTTTC CASTAGASGANVLTF
TRBJ2-7 TRBV7-6 TRBD2 14 TGTGCCAGCAGCCCGAGCGGGGGAGGGTACGAGCAGTACTTC CASSPSGGGYEQYF
TRBJ2-3 TRBV5-1 - 14 TGCGCCAGCAGCTTGGACCAGCCCGGGGATACGCAGTATTTT CASSLDQPGDTQYF
TRBJ1-2 TRBV6-1 TRBD1 14 TGTGCCAGCAGTCCGGGACAGGAACGGAAGGGCTACACCTTC CASSPGQERKGYTF
TRBJ2-5 TRBV6-5 TRBD2 14 TGTGCCAGCAGTTGGGGACTAGCGGAAGAGACCCAGTACTTC CASSWGLAEETQYF
TRBJ2-7 TRBV5-6 - 13 TGTGCCAGCAGCTTGTGGAGGGGTAGGGAGCAGTACTTC CASSLWRGREQYF
TRBJ2-5 TRBV9 - 13 TGTGCCAGCAGCGCCAGCGGACAAGAGACCCAGTACTTC CASSASGQETQYF
TRBJ2-1 TRBV5-4 - 14 TGTGCCAGCAGTGAGCGGACCGGCGGCAATGAGCAGTTCTTC CASSERTGGNEQFF